This T cell receptor beta chain was identified in a study of T cell repertoires in cytomegalovirus infection. For the study at large: Public TCR beta signatures were indicative of both CMV infection and a matching HLA type. General observations from the study: Pooled public TCR beta family frequency picked out CMV carriers with the relevant HLA. Dominating the ex vivo response were HLA-C-restricted CMV-specific TCR beta clonotypes.

TCRdb re-derived calls from the reads in MiXCR, one entry per CDR3 protein. The table records 250,000 to 300,000 distinct CDR3 sequences, 17% of them present only once. This clonotype has more than one count but fewer than ten. Its antigen is unknown. CDR1 and CDR2 (germline): DFQATT, SNEGSKA (reference sequence). The CDR3 has 14 residues. Germline trimming cut 4 bases from V and 11 bases from J; bases unmatched to any gene: 11. V gene TRBV20-1 combines with J gene TRBJ1-6, with 7 bases identical to TRBD1. Sequenced sample: CD8+ T cells from PBMCs. This clonotype originated in a human donor in good health (CMV status not recorded). Some clones in this sample may be carry-over from other donors' samples. The CDR3 reads CSAIQGTHFTPLHF. In nucleotides, the CDR3 is TGCAGTGCTATACAGGGGACCCATTTCACACCCCTCCACTTT.